This T cell receptor (beta chain) was captured by sequencing in a study of response to subunit inactivated influenza vaccine. Remarks on this clonotype: What it recognizes is unknown.

Germline loops: CDR1 MGHRA, CDR2 YSYEKL. This CDR3 has 15 amino acids. Trimming took 1 base from V and 5 from J; bases not matched to a gene: 7. TCRdb re-derived calls from the RT-PCR reads in MiXCR, one entry per CDR3 protein. The sample lists around 540,000 distinct CDR3 sequences, 10% to 15% seen once, with 10% in the top ten. Study-level points and caveats: T cells newly recruited by each seasonal influenza vaccination are few, the authors suggested.

The chain employs TRBV4-1 and TRBJ1-2; 7 bases line up with TRBD1. The receptor was derived from a man between 50 and 59 years old who received an inactivated influenza vaccine. The material was PBMCs from blood, obtained on the day of vaccination. CDR3: CASSQARGLIYGYTF. The DNA of the CDR3 is TGCGCCAGCAGCCAAGCGAGGGGGCTAATTTATGGCTACACCTTC.